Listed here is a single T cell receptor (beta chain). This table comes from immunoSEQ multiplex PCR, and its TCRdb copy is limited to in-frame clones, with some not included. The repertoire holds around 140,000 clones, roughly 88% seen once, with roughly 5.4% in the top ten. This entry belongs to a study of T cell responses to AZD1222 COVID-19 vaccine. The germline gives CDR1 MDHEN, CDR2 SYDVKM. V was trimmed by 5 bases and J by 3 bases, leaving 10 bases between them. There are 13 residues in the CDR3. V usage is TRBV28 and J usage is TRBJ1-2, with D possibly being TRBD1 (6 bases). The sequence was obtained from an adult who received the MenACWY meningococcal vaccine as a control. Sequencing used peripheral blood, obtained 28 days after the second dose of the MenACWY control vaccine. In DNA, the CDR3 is TGTGCCAGCAGTGGAGGGGGTTACTATGGCTACACCTTC. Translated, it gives CASSGGGYYGYTF.